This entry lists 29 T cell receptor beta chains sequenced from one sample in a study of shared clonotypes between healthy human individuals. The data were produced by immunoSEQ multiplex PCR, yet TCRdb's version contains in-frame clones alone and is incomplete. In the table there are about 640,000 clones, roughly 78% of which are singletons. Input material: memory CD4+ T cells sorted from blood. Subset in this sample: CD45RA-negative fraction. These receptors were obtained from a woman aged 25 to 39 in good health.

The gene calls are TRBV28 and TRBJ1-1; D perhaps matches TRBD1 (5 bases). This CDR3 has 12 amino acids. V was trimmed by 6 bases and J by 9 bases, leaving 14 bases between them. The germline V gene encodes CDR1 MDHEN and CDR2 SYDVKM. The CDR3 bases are TGTGCCAGCAGACCGGGGGGGTCTAAAGCTTTCTTT. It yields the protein CASRPGGSKAFF.

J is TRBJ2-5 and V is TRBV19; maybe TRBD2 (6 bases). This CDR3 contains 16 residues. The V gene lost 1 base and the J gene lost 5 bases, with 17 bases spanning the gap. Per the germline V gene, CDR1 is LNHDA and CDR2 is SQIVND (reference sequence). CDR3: CASSIASGGGWETQYF. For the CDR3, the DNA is TGTGCCAGTAGTATAGCCTCAGGCGGAGGGTGGGAGACCCAGTACTTC.

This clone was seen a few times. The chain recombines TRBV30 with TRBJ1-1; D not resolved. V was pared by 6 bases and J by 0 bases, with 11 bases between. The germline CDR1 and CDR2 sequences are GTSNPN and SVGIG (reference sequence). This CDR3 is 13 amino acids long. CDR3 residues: CACQTAMNTEAFF. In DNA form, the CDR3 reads TGTGCCTGCCAAACGGCGATGAACACTGAAGCTTTCTTT.

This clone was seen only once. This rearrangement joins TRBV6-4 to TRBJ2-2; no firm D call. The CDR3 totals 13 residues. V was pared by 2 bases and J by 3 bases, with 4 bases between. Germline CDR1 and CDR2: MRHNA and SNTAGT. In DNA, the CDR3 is TGTGCCAGCAGTGACCAAGACACCGGGGAGCTGTTTTTT. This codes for CASSDQDTGELFF.

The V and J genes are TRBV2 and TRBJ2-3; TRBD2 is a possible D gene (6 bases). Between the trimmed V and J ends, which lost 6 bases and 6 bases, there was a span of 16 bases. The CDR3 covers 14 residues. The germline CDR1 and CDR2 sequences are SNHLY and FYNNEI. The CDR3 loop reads CASRPRSSGDTQYF. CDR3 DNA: TGTGCCAGCAGGCCCCGGTCCAGCGGGGATACGCAGTATTTT. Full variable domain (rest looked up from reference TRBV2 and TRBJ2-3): EPEVTQTPSHQVTQMGQEVILRCVPISNHLYFYWYRQILGQKVEFLVSFYNNEISEKSEIFDDQFSVERPDGSNFTLKIRSTKLEDSAMYFCASRPRSSGDTQYFGPGTRLTVL.

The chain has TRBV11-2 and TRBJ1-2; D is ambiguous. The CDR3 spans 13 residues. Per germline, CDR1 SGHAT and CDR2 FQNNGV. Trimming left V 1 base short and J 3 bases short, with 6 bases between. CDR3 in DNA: TGTGCCAGCAGCTTAGGGCTGTACTATGGCTACACCTTC. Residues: CASSLGLYYGYTF.

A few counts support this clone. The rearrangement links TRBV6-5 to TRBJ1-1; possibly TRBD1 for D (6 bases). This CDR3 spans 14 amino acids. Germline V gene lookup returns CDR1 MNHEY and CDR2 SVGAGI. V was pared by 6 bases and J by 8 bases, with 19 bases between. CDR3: CASSTGQRRGEAFF. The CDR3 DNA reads TGTGCCAGCAGCACCGGACAGAGACGGGGGGAAGCTTTCTTT.

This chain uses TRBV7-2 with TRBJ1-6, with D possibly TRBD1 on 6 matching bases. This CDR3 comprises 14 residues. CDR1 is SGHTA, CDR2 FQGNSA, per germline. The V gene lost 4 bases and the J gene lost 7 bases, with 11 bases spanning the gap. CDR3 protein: CASSSGQPNSPLHF. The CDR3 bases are TGTGCCAGCAGCTCCGGACAGCCAAATTCACCCCTCCACTTT.

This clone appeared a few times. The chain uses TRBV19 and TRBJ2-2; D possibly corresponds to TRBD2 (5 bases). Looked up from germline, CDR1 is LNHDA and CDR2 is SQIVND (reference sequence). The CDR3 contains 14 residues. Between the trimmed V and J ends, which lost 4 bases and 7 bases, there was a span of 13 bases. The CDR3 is CASSTRPRDGELFF. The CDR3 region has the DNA TGTGCCAGTAGTACACGGCCCCGGGACGGGGAGCTGTTTTTT.

The CDR3 nucleotides are TGTGCCAGCCGAAGGGGTCACTATGGCTACACCTTC. Translation gives CASRRGHYGYTF. The chain combines TRBV6-5 with TRBJ1-2; tentative D call: TRBD1 (5 bases). CDR3 length equals 12 residues. V was shortened by 8 bases and J by 3 bases, with 10 bases between the two germline ends. Germline V lookup: CDR1 MNHEY, CDR2 SVGAGI.

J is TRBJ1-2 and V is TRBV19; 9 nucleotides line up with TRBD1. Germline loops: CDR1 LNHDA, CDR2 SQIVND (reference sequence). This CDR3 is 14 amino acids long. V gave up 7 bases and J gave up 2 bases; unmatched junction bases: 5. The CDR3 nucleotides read TGTGCCAGTAACACCGGGACAGGGAACTATGGCTACACCTTC. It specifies CASNTGTGNYGYTF.

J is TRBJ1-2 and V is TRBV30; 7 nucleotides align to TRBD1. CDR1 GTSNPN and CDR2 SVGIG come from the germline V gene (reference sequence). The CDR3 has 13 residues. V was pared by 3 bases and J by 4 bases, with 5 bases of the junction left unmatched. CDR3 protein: CAWSIWDSYGYTF. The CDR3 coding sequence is TGTGCCTGGAGCATATGGGACAGCTATGGCTACACCTTC.

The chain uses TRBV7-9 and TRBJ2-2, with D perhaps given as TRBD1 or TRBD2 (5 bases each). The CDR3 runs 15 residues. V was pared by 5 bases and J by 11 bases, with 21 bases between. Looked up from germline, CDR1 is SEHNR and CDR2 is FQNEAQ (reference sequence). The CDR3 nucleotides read TGTGCCAGCAGCCCACAGCGATTTGGACGGGGCGAGCTGTTTTTT. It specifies CASSPQRFGRGELFF.

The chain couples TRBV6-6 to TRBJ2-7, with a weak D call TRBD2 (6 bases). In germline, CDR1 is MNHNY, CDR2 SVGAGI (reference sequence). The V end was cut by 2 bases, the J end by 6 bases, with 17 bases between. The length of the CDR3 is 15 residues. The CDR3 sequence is CASSYPNGSPSEQYF. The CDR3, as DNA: TGTGCCAGCAGTTACCCTAACGGGAGCCCCTCCGAGCAGTACTTC.

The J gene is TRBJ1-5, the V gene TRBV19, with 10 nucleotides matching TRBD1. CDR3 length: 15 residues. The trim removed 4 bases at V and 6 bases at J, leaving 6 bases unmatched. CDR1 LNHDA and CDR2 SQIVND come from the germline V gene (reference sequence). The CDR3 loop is CASSTIRDRGQPQHF. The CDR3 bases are TGTGCCAGTAGTACAATCCGGGACAGGGGTCAGCCCCAGCATTTT.

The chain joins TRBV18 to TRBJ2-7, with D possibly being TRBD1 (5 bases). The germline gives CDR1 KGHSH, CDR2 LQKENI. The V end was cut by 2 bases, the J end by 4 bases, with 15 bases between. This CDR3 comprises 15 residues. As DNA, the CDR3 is TGTGCCAGCTCACCAGACGTGAAGGGGCCTTACGAGCAGTACTTC. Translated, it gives CASSPDVKGPYEQYF.

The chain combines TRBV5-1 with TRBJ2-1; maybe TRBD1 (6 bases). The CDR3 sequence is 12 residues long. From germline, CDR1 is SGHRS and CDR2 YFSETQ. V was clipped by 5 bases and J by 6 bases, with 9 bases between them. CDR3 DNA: TGCGCCAGCAGGGGGGCATTCAATGAGCAGTTCTTC. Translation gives CASRGAFNEQFF.

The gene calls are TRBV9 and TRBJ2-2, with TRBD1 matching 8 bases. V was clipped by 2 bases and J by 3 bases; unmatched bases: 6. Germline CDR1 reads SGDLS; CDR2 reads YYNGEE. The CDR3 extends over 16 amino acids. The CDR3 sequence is CASSVLGQGDTGELFF. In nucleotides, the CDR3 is TGTGCCAGCAGCGTCCTCGGACAGGGAGACACCGGGGAGCTGTTTTTT.

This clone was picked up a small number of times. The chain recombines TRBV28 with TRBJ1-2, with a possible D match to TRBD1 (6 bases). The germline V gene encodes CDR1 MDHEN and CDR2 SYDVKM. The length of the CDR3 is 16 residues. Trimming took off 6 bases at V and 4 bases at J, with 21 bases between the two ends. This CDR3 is CASSNPGVTGFYGYTF. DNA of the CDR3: TGTGCCAGCAGCAACCCGGGGGTAACAGGGTTCTATGGCTACACCTTC.

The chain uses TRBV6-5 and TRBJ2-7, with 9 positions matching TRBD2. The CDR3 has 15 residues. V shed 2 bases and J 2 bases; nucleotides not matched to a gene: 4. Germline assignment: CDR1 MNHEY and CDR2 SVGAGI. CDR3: CASSYKTSGAYEQYF. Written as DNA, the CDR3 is TGTGCCAGCAGTTACAAGACTAGCGGAGCCTACGAGCAGTACTTC.

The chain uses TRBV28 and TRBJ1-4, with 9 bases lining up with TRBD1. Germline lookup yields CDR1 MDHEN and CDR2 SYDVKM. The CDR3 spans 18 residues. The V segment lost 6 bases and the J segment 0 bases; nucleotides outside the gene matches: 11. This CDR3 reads CASSSPSDRGATNEKLFF. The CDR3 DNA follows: TGTGCCAGCAGCTCTCCATCGGACAGGGGTGCAACTAATGAAAAACTGTTTTTT.

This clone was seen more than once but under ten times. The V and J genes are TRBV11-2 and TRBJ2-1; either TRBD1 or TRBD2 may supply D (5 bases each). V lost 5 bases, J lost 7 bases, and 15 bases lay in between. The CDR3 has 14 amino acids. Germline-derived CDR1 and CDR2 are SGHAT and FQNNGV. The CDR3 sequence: CASSGGWVVNEQFF. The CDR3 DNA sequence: TGTGCCAGCAGCGGGGGTTGGGTCGTAAATGAGCAGTTCTTC.

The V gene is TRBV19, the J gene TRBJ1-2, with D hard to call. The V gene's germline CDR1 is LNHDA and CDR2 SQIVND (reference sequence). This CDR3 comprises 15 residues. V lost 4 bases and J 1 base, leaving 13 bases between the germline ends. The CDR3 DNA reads TGTGCCAGTAGTACAAGCGGCAGGAATAACTATGGCTACACCTTC. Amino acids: CASSTSGRNNYGYTF.

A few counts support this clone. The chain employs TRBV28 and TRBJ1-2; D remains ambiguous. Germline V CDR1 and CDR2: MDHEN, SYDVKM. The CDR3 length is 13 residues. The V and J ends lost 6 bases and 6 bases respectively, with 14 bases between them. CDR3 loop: CASSPGGPDGYTF. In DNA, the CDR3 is TGTGCCAGCAGCCCTGGAGGGCCTGATGGCTACACCTTC.

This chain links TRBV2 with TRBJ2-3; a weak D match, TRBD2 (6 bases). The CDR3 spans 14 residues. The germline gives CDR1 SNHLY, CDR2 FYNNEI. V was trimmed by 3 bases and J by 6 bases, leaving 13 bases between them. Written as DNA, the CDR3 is TGTGCCAGCAGTGATACGGGAGAATCGGATACGCAGTATTTT. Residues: CASSDTGESDTQYF.

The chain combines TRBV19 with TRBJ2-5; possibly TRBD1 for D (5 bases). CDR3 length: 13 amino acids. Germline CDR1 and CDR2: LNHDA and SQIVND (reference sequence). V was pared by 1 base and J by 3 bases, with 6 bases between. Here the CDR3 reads CASSIVREETQYF. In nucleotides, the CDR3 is TGTGCCAGTAGTATAGTCAGGGAAGAGACCCAGTACTTC.

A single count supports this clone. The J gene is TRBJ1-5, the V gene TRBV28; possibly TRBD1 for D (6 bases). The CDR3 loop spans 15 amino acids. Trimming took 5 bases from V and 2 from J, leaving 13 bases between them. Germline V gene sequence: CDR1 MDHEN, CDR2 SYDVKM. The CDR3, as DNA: TGTGCCAGCAGTGCCGCCCAGGGGCGCAATCAGCCCCAGCATTTT. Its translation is CASSAAQGRNQPQHF.

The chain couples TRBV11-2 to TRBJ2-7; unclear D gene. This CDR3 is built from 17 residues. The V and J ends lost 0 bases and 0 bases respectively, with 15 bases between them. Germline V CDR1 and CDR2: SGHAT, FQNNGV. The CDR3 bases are TGTGCCAGCAGCTTAGACCTCACACTTAGGGTCTCCTACGAGCAGTACTTC. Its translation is CASSLDLTLRVSYEQYF.

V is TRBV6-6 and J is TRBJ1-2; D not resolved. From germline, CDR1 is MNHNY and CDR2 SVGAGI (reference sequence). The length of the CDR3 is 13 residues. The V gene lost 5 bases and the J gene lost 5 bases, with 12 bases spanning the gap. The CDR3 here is CASSPPGLYGYTF. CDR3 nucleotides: TGTGCCAGCAGTCCACCGGGCTTATATGGCTACACCTTC.